This T cell receptor (beta chain) was sequenced for a study of beta chain features in type 1 diabetes. This CDR3 has 15 amino acids. Unmatched junction bases numbered 9, after V lost 6 bases and J lost 4 bases. Germline CDR1 MDHEN, CDR2 SYDVKM. This clone has a handful of counts. Its antigen is not known. Study-wide points: TCRB CDR3s were moderately but significantly shorter in Type 1 diabetes patients in all four CD4+ subsets.

The isolated RNA, all of it, was reverse transcribed, so expressed TCRB transcripts were what got sequenced. Sequencing was performed with immunoSEQ multiplex PCR; in TCRdb, only in-frame clones are kept and a portion is missing. The sample shows over 600,000 clones, roughly an eighth of them seen only once. Using CD45RO/CCR7/CD25/CD127/CD95/CD27, CD4+ naive, central memory, regulatory and stem cell-like memory cells were sorted. The sample was naive CD4+ T cells from blood. The chain combines TRBV28 with TRBJ2-3, with 8 nucleotides matching TRBD1. This TCR was sampled from a man younger than 45 with type 1 diabetes. The CDR3 DNA reads as TGTGCCAGCAGCGATAGCCAGGACAGGGCAGATACGCAGTATTTT. Residues: CASSDSQDRADTQYF.